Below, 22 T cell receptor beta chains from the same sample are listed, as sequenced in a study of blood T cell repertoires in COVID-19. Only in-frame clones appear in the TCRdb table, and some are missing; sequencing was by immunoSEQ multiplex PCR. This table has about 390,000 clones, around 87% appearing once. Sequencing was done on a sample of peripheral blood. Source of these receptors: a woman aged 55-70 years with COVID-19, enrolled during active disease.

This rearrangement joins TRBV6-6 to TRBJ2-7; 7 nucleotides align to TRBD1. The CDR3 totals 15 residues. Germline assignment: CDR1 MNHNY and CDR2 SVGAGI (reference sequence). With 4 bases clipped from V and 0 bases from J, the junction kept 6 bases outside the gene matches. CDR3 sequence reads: CASSSPGTVSYEQYF. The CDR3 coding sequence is TGTGCCAGCAGTTCCCCCGGGACAGTCTCCTACGAGCAGTACTTC.

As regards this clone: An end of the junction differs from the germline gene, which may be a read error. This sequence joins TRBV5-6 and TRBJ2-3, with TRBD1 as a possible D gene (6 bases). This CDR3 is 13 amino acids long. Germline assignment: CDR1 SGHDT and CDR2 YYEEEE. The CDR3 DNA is TGTGCCAGCAGCTTGTTGTCGAACGCGGCAGGGGAATTT. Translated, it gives CASSLLSNAAGEF.

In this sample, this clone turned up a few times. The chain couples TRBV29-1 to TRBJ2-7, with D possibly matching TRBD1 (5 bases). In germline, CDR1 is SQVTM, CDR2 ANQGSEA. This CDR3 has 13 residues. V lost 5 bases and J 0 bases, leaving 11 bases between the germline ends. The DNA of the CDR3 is TGCAGCGTTTCAGGGCTATACTCCTACGAGCAGTACTTC. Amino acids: CSVSGLYSYEQYF.

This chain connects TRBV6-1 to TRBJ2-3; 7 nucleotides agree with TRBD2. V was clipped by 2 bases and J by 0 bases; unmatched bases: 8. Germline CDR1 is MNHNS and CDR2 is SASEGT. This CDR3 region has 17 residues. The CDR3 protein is CASSEFLLAVSTDTQYF. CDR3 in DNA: TGTGCCAGCAGTGAATTTCTCCTAGCGGTTAGCACAGATACGCAGTATTTT.

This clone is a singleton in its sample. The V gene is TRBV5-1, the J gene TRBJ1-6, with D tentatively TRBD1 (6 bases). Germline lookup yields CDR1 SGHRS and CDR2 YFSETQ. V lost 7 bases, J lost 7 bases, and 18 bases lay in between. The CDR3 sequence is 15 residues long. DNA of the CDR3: TGCGCCAGCTCGCTAGGGGGTTCTAGGAATTCACCCCTCCACTTT. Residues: CASSLGGSRNSPLHF.

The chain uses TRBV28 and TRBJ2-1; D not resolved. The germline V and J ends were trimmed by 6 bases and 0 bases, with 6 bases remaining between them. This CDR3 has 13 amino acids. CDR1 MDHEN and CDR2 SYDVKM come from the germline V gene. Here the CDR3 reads CASRLSSYNEQFF. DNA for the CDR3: TGTGCCAGCAGACTGTCCTCCTACAATGAGCAGTTCTTC. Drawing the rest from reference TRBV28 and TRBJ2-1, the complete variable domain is DVKVTQSSRYLVKRTGEKVFLECVQDMDHENMFWYRQDPGLGLRLIYFSYDVKMKEKGDIPEGYSVSREKKERFSLILESASTNQTSMYLCASRLSSYNEQFFGPGTRLTVL.

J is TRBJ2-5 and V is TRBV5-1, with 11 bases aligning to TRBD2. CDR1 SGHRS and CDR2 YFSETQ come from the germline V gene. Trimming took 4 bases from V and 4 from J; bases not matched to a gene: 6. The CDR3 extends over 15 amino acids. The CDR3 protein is CASSPPTSGVETQYF. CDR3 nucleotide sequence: TGCGCCAGCAGCCCCCCGACTAGCGGGGTAGAGACCCAGTACTTC.

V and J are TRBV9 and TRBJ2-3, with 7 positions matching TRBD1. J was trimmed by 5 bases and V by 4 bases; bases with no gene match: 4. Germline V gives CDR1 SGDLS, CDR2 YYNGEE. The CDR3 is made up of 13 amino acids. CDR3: CASSQGQLDTQYF. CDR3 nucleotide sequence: TGTGCCAGCAGCCAGGGACAGTTAGATACGCAGTATTTT. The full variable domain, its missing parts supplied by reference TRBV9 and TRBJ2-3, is DSGVTQTPKHLITATGQRVTLRCSPRSGDLSVYWYQQSLDQGLQFLIQYYNGEERAKGNILERFSAQQFPDLHSELNLSSLELGDSALYFCASSQGQLDTQYFGPGTRLTVL.

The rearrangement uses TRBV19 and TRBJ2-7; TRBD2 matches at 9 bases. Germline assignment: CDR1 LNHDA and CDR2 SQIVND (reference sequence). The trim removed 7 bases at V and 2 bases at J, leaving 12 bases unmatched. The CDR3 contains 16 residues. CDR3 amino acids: CASTPGRASGTYEQYF. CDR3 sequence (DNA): TGTGCCAGTACTCCAGGTAGGGCTAGCGGGACCTACGAGCAGTACTTC. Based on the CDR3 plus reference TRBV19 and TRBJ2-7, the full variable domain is DGGITQSPKYLFRKEGQNVTLSCEQNLNHDAMYWYRQDPGQGLRLIYYSQIVNDFQKGDIAEGYSVSREKKESFPLTVTSAQKNPTAFYLCASTPGRASGTYEQYFGPGTRLTVT.

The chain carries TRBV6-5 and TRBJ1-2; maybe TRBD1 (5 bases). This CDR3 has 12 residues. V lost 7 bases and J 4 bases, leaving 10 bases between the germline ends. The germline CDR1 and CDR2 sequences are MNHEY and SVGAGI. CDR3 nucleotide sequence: TGTGCCAGCAACACAGGTTTCTATGGCTACACCTTC. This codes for CASNTGFYGYTF.

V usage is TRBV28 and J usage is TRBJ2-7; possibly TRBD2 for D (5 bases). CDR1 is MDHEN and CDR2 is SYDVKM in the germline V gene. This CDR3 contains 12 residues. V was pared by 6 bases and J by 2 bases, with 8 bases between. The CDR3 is CASSRGPYEQYF. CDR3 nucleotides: TGTGCCAGCAGCCGGGGTCCCTACGAGCAGTACTTC.

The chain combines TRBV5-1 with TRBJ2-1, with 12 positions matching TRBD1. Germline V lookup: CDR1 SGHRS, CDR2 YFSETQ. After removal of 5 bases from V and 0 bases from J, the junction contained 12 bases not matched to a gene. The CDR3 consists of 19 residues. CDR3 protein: CASRAGTGGARSSYNEQFF. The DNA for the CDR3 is TGCGCCAGCAGAGCCGGGACAGGGGGCGCCAGGAGCTCCTACAATGAGCAGTTCTTC.

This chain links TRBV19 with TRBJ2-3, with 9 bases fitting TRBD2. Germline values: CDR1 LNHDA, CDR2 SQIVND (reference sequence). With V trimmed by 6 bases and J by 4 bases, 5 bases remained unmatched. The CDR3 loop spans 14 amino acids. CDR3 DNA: TGTGCCAGTAGCGACACTAGCGGGCCAGATACGCAGTATTTT. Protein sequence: CASSDTSGPDTQYF. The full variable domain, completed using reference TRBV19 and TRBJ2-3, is DGGITQSPKYLFRKEGQNVTLSCEQNLNHDAMYWYRQDPGQGLRLIYYSQIVNDFQKGDIAEGYSVSREKKESFPLTVTSAQKNPTAFYLCASSDTSGPDTQYFGPGTRLTVL.

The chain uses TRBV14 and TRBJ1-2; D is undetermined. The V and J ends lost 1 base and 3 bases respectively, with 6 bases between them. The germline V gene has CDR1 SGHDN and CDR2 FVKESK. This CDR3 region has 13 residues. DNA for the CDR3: TGTGCCAGCAGCCAAGTGCAGTACTATGGCTACACCTTC. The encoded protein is CASSQVQYYGYTF.

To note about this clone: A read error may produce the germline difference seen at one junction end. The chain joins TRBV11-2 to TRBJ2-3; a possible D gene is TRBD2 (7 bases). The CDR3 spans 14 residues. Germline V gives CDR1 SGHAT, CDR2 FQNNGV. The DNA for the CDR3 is TGTGTCAGCAGCTTCACAGGGAGGGCAGATACGCAGTATTTT. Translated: CVSSFTGRADTQYF.

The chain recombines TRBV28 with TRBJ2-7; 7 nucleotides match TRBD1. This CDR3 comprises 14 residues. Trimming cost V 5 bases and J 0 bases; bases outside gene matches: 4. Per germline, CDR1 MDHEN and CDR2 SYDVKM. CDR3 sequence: CASSLEGASYEQYF. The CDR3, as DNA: TGTGCCAGCAGTCTCGAGGGGGCCTCCTACGAGCAGTACTTC. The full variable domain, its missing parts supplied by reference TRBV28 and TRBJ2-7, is DVKVTQSSRYLVKRTGEKVFLECVQDMDHENMFWYRQDPGLGLRLIYFSYDVKMKEKGDIPEGYSVSREKKERFSLILESASTNQTSMYLCASSLEGASYEQYFGPGTRLTVT.

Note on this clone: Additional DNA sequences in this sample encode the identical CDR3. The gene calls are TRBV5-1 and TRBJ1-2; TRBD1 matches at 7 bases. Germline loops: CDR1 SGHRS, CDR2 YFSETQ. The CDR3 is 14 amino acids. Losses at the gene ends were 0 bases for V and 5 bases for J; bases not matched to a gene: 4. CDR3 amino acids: CASSLGTGPYGYTF. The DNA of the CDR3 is TGCGCCAGCAGCTTGGGGACAGGACCTTATGGCTACACCTTC.

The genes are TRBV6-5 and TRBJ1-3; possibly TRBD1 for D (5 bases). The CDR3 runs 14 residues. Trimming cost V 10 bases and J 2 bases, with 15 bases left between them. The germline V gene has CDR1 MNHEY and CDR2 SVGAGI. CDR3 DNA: TGTGCCATCTCCCGCCAGGGAACTGGAAACACCATATATTTT. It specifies CAISRQGTGNTIYF.

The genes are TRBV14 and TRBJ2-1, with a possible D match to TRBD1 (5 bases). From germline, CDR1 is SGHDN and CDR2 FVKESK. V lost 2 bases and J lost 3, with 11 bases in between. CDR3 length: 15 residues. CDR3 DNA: TGTGCCAGCAGCCAACCGACAGCCTACTACAATGAGCAGTTCTTC. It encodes CASSQPTAYYNEQFF.

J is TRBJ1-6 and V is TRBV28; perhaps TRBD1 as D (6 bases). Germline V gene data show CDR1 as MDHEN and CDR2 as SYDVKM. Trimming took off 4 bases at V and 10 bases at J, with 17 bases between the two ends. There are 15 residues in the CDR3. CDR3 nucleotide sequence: TGTGCCAGCAGTTCCCCGACAGGCTCTGCCTCACCCCTCCACTTT. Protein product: CASSSPTGSASPLHF.

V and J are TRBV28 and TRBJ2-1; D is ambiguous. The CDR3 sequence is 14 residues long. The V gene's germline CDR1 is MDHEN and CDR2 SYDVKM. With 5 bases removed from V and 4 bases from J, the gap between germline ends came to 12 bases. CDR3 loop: CASSAAQVYNEQFF. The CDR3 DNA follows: TGTGCCAGCAGTGCGGCCCAAGTTTACAATGAGCAGTTCTTC.

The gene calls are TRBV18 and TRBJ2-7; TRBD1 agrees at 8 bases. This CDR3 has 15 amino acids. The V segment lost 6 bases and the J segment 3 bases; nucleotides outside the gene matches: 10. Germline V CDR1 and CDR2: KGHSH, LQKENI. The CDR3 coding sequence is TGTGCCAGCTCGGCTCTTGGACAGGGCCGCTACGAGCAGTACTTC. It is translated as CASSALGQGRYEQYF. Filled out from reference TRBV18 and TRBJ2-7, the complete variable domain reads NAGVMQNPRHLVRRRGQEARLRCSPMKGHSHVYWYRQLPEEGLKFMVYLQKENIIDESGMPKERFSAEFPKEGPSILRIQQVVRGDSAAYFCASSALGQGRYEQYFGPGTRLTVT.